This TCR beta chain comes out of a study of post-analysis software for immune sequencing data. General study points: Controls had significantly higher normalized Chao1 diversity than multiple sclerosis patients.

V trimming: 5 bases; J trimming: 9 bases; junction bases outside the gene matches: 4. There are 13 residues in the CDR3. The V gene's germline CDR1 is GTSNPN and CDR2 SVGIG (reference sequence). Researchers reported that TCR beta cDNA libraries carried unique molecular identifiers. The authors obtained roughly 500,000 cDNA molecules from approximately 0.95 to 9.8 million T cells. MiXCR, applied by TCRdb to the PCR reads, yields one record per CDR3 protein. Counted here are under 200,000 distinct CDR3 sequences, around 36% occurring once; the ten biggest clones make up 25% to 30%. This clonotype was counted between two and nine times. Antigen specificity is unknown.

The J gene is TRBJ2-1, the V gene TRBV30, with 13 bases that match TRBD2. Sequenced here: blood, sampled after autologous hematopoietic stem cell transplantation. This receptor was identified in a girl between 5 and 17 years old with multiple sclerosis. CDR3 in DNA: TGTGCCTGGGGACTAGCGGGAGTGGTTGAGCAGTTCTTC. Translated, it gives CAWGLAGVVEQFF.